The 26 T cell receptor beta chains listed next were all sequenced from one sample in a study of blood T cell repertoires in COVID-19. Measured with immunoSEQ multiplex PCR; TCRdb has only the in-frame clones, and not every one. The table has about 97,000 clones, 70% to 85% seen once. Sequencing was done on a sample of peripheral blood. The source is a man between 65 and 80 years old with acute or convalescent COVID-19.

This clone was recorded only once. The rearrangement links TRBV19 to TRBJ1-5; TRBD1 matches at 7 bases. Germline lookup yields CDR1 LNHDA and CDR2 SQIVND (reference sequence). The CDR3 runs to 15 residues. V lost 5 bases and J lost 5; bases outside the gene matches: 9. CDR3 nucleotides: TGTGCCAGTAGTCAACAGGGGAAGGGGGATCAGCCCCAGCATTTT. Protein product: CASSQQGKGDQPQHF.

The chain combines TRBV6-2 or TRBV6-3 with TRBJ2-7, with TRBD2 matching over 13 bases. Looked up from germline, CDR1 is MNHEY and CDR2 is SVGEGT. V trimming: 3 bases; J trimming: 3 bases; junction bases outside the gene matches: 20. This CDR3 spans 21 amino acids. As DNA, the CDR3 is TGTGCCAGCAGTTATCGACTAGCGGGAGGCCGAGTCGGGACAACATACTACGAGCAGTACTTC. It encodes CASSYRLAGGRVGTTYYEQYF.

This chain links TRBV4-1 with TRBJ1-2; D is perhaps TRBD1 (5 bases). CDR1 is MGHRA and CDR2 is YSYEKL in the germline V gene. CDR3 length equals 13 residues. Trimming stripped 1 base from V and 6 bases from J, with 9 bases between. CDR3: CASSQVGGDGYTF. CDR3 DNA sequence: TGCGCCAGCAGCCAAGTGGGAGGGGATGGCTACACCTTC.

This sequence joins TRBV9 and TRBJ2-1; 10 bases are a match to TRBD2. In germline, CDR1 is SGDLS, CDR2 YYNGEE. The V and J ends lost 0 bases and 8 bases, in that order; junction bases with no gene match: 5. The CDR3 sequence is 15 residues long. CDR3 amino acids: CASSVASGRGDEQFF. The CDR3 region has the DNA TGTGCCAGCAGCGTAGCTAGCGGGAGAGGCGATGAGCAGTTCTTC.

The V call is TRBV5-1, the J call TRBJ1-2, with a weak D call TRBD1 (5 bases). The CDR3 has 14 amino acids. Trimming took off 4 bases at V and 8 bases at J, with 18 bases between the two ends. The germline gives CDR1 SGHRS, CDR2 YFSETQ. CDR3 region: CASSPPARAIGYTF. Written as DNA, the CDR3 is TGCGCCAGCAGCCCTCCCGCCAGGGCTATCGGCTACACCTTC. The full variable domain, completed using reference TRBV5-1 and TRBJ1-2, is KAGVTQTPRYLIKTRGQQVTLSCSPISGHRSVSWYQQTPGQGLQFLFEYFSETQRNKGNFPGRFSGRQFSNSRSEMNVSTLELGDSALYLCASSPPARAIGYTFGSGTRLTVV.

The chain uses TRBV18 and TRBJ2-7, with a weak D call TRBD1 (5 bases). With 3 bases removed from V and 2 bases from J, the gap between germline ends came to 14 bases. Germline loops: CDR1 KGHSH, CDR2 LQKENI. This CDR3 is 15 amino acids long. The CDR3 nucleotides read TGTGCCAGCTCACCTCTGGCTAGGGGAACCTACGAGCAGTACTTC. It codes for CASSPLARGTYEQYF.

This chain joins TRBV7-3 and TRBJ2-1; possible D gene TRBD1, 5 bases. The CDR3 runs 15 residues. Germline V CDR1 and CDR2: SGHTA, FQGTGA. The germline V and J ends were trimmed by 2 bases and 2 bases, with 10 bases remaining between them. The CDR3, as DNA: TGTGCCAGCAGCTTAGGGCAGGGCCCCTACAATGAGCAGTTCTTC. It codes for CASSLGQGPYNEQFF.

This rearrangement joins TRBV27 to TRBJ2-5, with 9 bases fitting TRBD1. Trimming took 6 bases from V and 5 from J; bases not matched to a gene: 7. The V gene's germline CDR1 is MNHEY and CDR2 SMNVEV (reference sequence). The length of the CDR3 is 14 residues. CDR3 DNA: TGTGCCAGCAGGACGAGGACAGGGGTCGAGACCCAGTACTTC. As protein: CASRTRTGVETQYF.

The V call is TRBV2, the J call TRBJ1-1, with unresolved D. The CDR3 is 12 residues long. Germline CDR1 is SNHLY and CDR2 is FYNNEI. The germline V and J ends were trimmed by 9 bases and 12 bases, with 20 bases remaining between them. The CDR3 nucleotides are TGTGCCAGTACCATCGGAAAGGAGAGGTCTTTCTTT. This encodes CASTIGKERSFF.

The rearrangement links TRBV7-8 to TRBJ1-3; D is possibly TRBD1 (5 bases). The CDR3 covers 17 residues. V shed 4 bases and J shed 0 bases, with 16 bases lying between them. Germline values: CDR1 SGHVS, CDR2 FQNEAQ. The CDR3 sequence: CASSSWGGDRSGNTIYF. CDR3 in DNA: TGTGCCAGCAGCTCCTGGGGAGGGGACCGCTCTGGAAACACCATATATTTT.

This chain uses TRBV9 with TRBJ2-1; 8 bases are shared with TRBD2. CDR3 length: 16 amino acids. Losses at the gene ends were 4 bases for V and 0 bases for J; bases not matched to a gene: 6. Germline V gives CDR1 SGDLS, CDR2 YYNGEE. The CDR3 DNA follows: TGTGCCAGCAGCCCTCAGCGGGGGAGCTCCTACAATGAGCAGTTCTTC. Its protein is CASSPQRGSSYNEQFF. The full variable domain, its missing parts supplied by reference TRBV9 and TRBJ2-1, is DSGVTQTPKHLITATGQRVTLRCSPRSGDLSVYWYQQSLDQGLQFLIQYYNGEERAKGNILERFSAQQFPDLHSELNLSSLELGDSALYFCASSPQRGSSYNEQFFGPGTRLTVL.

The chain joins TRBV7-9 to TRBJ2-1; the match to TRBD1 covers 7 bases. The CDR3 has 11 amino acids. Germline V gene data show CDR1 as SEHNR and CDR2 as FQNEAQ (reference sequence). V shed 1 base, J shed 15 bases, and the junction held 3 bases outside the gene matches. The CDR3 region is CASSLVQGLFF. The CDR3 DNA is TGTGCCAGCAGCTTAGTACAGGGGCTGTTCTTC. Full variable domain (remainder filled in from reference TRBV7-9 and TRBJ2-1): DTGVSQNPRHKITKRGQNVTFRCDPISEHNRLYWYRQTLGQGPEFLTYFQNEAQLEKSRLLSDRFSAERPKGSFSTLEIQRTEQGDSAMYLCASSLVQGLFFGPGTRLTVL.

Here the CDR3 reads CASSPQGEINQPQHF. The CDR3 bases are TGTGCCAGCAGTCCACAGGGGGAAATCAATCAGCCCCAGCATTTT. The chain carries TRBV6-5 and TRBJ1-5; TRBD1 matches at 8 bases. The germline gives CDR1 MNHEY, CDR2 SVGAGI. CDR3 size: 15 residues. Unmatched junction bases numbered 6, after V lost 5 bases and J lost 3 bases.

The DNA for the CDR3 is TGTGCCAGCAGCCAAGTTAGGGACAGGCTTAACTATGGCTACACCTTC. Amino acid sequence: CASSQVRDRLNYGYTF. This chain connects TRBV3-1 (or the pseudogene TRBV3-2) to TRBJ1-2; 8 bases agree with TRBD1. The V gene's germline CDR1 is LGHDT and CDR2 YNNKEL (reference sequence). The CDR3 has 16 residues. With V trimmed by 1 base and J by 1 base, 5 bases remained unmatched.

The rearrangement joins TRBV30 to TRBJ1-4; weak D call: TRBD1 (5 bases). CDR1 and CDR2 from the germline V gene are GTSNPN and SVGIG (reference sequence). The V and J ends lost 0 bases and 5 bases respectively, with 13 bases between them. The CDR3 consists of 15 residues. The CDR3 nucleotides are TGTGCCTGGAGTGTTAGTACGGGGGGGAATGAAAAACTGTTTTTT. Residues: CAWSVSTGGNEKLFF. Using reference TRBV30 and TRBJ1-4 for the parts outside the CDR3, the full variable domain is SQTIHQWPATLVQPVGSPLSLECTVEGTSNPNLYWYRQAAGRGLQLLFYSVGIGQISSEVPQNLSASRPQDRQFILSSKKLLLSDSGFYLCAWSVSTGGNEKLFFGSGTQLSVL.

This rearrangement joins TRBV25-1 to TRBJ1-1, with 7 bases fitting TRBD1. The CDR3 is made up of 14 amino acids. The V segment lost 5 bases and the J segment 1 base; nucleotides outside the gene matches: 4. Looked up from germline, CDR1 is MGHDK and CDR2 is SYGVNS. CDR3 DNA sequence: TGTGCCAGCAGTATCCGGGACAGGAACACTGAAGCTTTCTTT. Its protein is CASSIRDRNTEAFF.

The CDR3 protein is CASTIKGAKGYTF. In nucleotides, the CDR3 is TGTGCCAGCACCATTAAGGGGGCAAAAGGCTACACCTTC. The chain recombines TRBV5-4 with TRBJ1-2, with TRBD1 identical over 7 bases. The CDR3 sequence is 13 residues long. J was trimmed by 8 bases and V by 6 bases; bases with no gene match: 10. Germline CDR1 SGHNT, CDR2 YYREEE (reference sequence).

V usage is TRBV5-1 and J usage is TRBJ1-5, with a tentative D call TRBD1 (6 bases). CDR3 length: 15 residues. Trimming pared 0 bases from V and 5 bases from J, leaving 12 bases between. CDR1 is SGHRS and CDR2 is YFSETQ in the germline V gene. CDR3 DNA: TGCGCCAGCAGCTTGGAAGGACAGTACCATCAGCCCCAGCATTTT. This encodes CASSLEGQYHQPQHF.

This sequence joins TRBV7-2 and TRBJ1-1, with unresolved D. Germline V gene sequence: CDR1 SGHTA, CDR2 FQGNSA. This CDR3 is built from 13 residues. Between the trimmed V and J ends, which lost 2 bases and 1 base, there was a span of 5 bases. This chain's CDR3 is CASSLTGNTEAFF. In DNA, the CDR3 is TGTGCCAGCAGCTTAACGGGGAACACTGAAGCTTTCTTT.

To note about this clone: One end of the junction varies from germline; a read error may be responsible. The chain combines TRBV18 with TRBJ2-3; 9 positions agree with TRBD1. The CDR3 sequence is 15 residues long. Germline V gives CDR1 KGHSH, CDR2 LQKENI. In DNA form, the CDR3 reads TGTGCCAGCCCACCGGGACAGGGTAACACAGATACGCAGTATTTT. Amino acids: CASPPGQGNTDTQYF.

The chain recombines TRBV9 with TRBJ1-1; D is undetermined. CDR1 and CDR2 from the germline V gene are SGDLS and YYNGEE. Trimming removed 4 bases at V and 3 bases at J, with 13 bases between. The length of the CDR3 is 14 residues. CDR3 sequence reads: CASSPSGRDTEAFF. The CDR3 DNA is TGTGCCAGCAGCCCCTCTGGGAGGGACACTGAAGCTTTCTTT.

The chain has TRBV5-1 and TRBJ2-3, with 16 nucleotides matching TRBD2. Germline values: CDR1 SGHRS, CDR2 YFSETQ. The V and J ends lost 4 bases and 4 bases, in that order; junction bases with no gene match: 6. This CDR3 has 17 amino acids. The CDR3 DNA is TGCGCCAGCAGCGGGACTAGCGGGGGGGCTCTCGCAGATACGCAGTATTTT. It specifies CASSGTSGGALADTQYF. The variable domain in full, with the rest retrieved from reference TRBV5-1 and TRBJ2-3, is KAGVTQTPRYLIKTRGQQVTLSCSPISGHRSVSWYQQTPGQGLQFLFEYFSETQRNKGNFPGRFSGRQFSNSRSEMNVSTLELGDSALYLCASSGTSGGALADTQYFGPGTRLTVL.

The chain uses TRBV11-2 and TRBJ2-5, with TRBD1 matching 9 bases. CDR1 is SGHAT and CDR2 is FQNNGV in the germline V gene. The CDR3 spans 14 residues. V lost 6 bases to trimming and J lost 5 bases; unmatched junction nucleotides: 7. The CDR3 here is CASSKTGTGETQYF. DNA for the CDR3: TGTGCCAGCAGTAAGACCGGGACAGGGGAGACCCAGTACTTC.

The CDR3 sequence: CSAKGQGRMNTEAFF. CDR3 coding DNA: TGCAGCGCAAAAGGACAGGGGAGGATGAACACTGAAGCTTTCTTT. The chain combines TRBV29-1 with TRBJ1-1; 9 bases fit TRBD1. The CDR3 extends over 15 amino acids. The V and J ends lost 7 bases and 0 bases, in that order; junction bases with no gene match: 9. Germline loops: CDR1 SQVTM, CDR2 ANQGSEA.

This clone has just one count. The V gene is TRBV12-3 or TRBV12-4, the J gene TRBJ2-2; D remains unclear. V lost 1 base and J lost 9, with 9 bases in between. The CDR3 is made up of 13 amino acids. CDR3: CASSLVGPRELFF. In nucleotides, the CDR3 is TGTGCCAGCAGTTTAGTGGGCCCTAGGGAGCTGTTTTTT.

The rearrangement joins TRBV2 to TRBJ1-5, with D possibly being TRBD1 (6 bases). Germline CDR1 and CDR2: SNHLY and FYNNEI. Between the trimmed V and J ends, which lost 6 bases and 4 bases, there was a span of 10 bases. The CDR3 length is 13 residues. The CDR3 sequence: CASSKRGNQPQHF. CDR3 in DNA: TGTGCCAGCAGCAAAAGGGGGAATCAGCCCCAGCATTTT.